Each of the 10 T cell receptor beta chains below was sequenced from the same sample in a study of T-cell memory formation after mild COVID-19 listed by TCRdb under 2021. Libraries were made using 5' RACE. The listed sequencing device is Illumina NovaSeq 6000. TCRdb trimmed public reads at Q25 via fastp, called clones via MiXCR and kept in-frame beta chains. Merged by CDR3 protein, the rows form single entries marked with the most common genes and DNA. This sample lists over 350,000 distinct CDR3 sequences; 15% to 20% were detected once. The ten largest account for 20% to 25% of the sample. The sequenced sample was PBMCs or a T cell subset sorted from them (not recorded which). The receptor set was obtained from a man younger than 35 who had mild COVID-19 (a few samples of this study predate the infection). The sample titles of this study are shuffled in the database, so cell type and time point are left out; the donor was told from shared clones.

The CDR3 loop reads CASSLSGNSPLHF. The CDR3 nucleotides are TGTGCCAGCAGCTTGTCCGGGAATTCACCCCTCCACTTT. The rearrangement links TRBV7-2 to TRBJ1-6; D uncertain. The CDR3 is 13 residues long. Trimming pared 3 bases from V and 7 bases from J, leaving 7 bases between. The germline gives CDR1 SGHTA, CDR2 FQGNSA.

The chain has TRBV28 and TRBJ2-3; D is possibly TRBD1 or TRBD2 (5 bases each). Germline loops: CDR1 MDHEN, CDR2 SYDVKM. The CDR3 has 18 residues. V lost 3 bases, J lost 2 bases, and 21 bases lay in between. The CDR3 region has the DNA TGTGCCAGCAGTTTCGGCTTCGGTCGGGACGTACTCACAGATACGCAGTATTTT. Translating it yields CASSFGFGRDVLTDTQYF.

Ten or more counts support this clonotype. At one boundary the junction diverges from the germline segment, which might be a read error. V gene TRBV5-1 combines with J gene TRBJ2-1, with a tentative D call TRBD1 (6 bases). Germline assignment: CDR1 SGHRS and CDR2 YFSETQ. This CDR3 comprises 13 residues. The CDR3 bases are TGTGCCAGCAGCTTAGACAGGAACAATGAGCAGTTCTTC. Amino acids: CASSLDRNNEQFF.

This clonotype was seen a handful of times. The chain links TRBV25-1 to TRBJ1-5; D remains ambiguous. Germline-derived CDR1 and CDR2 are MGHDK and SYGVNS. Trimming cost V 3 bases and J 8 bases, with 8 bases left between them. This CDR3 has 12 residues. The CDR3 protein is CASSESGKPQHF. The CDR3 bases are TGTGCCAGCAGTGAGAGCGGGAAGCCCCAGCATTTT. The variable domain in full, with the rest retrieved from reference TRBV25-1 and TRBJ1-5, is EADIYQTPRYLVIGTGKKITLECSQTMGHDKMYWYQQDPGMELHLIHYSYGVNSTEKGDLSSESTVSRIRTEHFPLTLESARPSHTSQYLCASSESGKPQHFGDGTRLSIL.

In this sample, this clonotype turned up a few times. The chain is built from TRBV7-6 and TRBJ2-1; 9 nucleotides align to TRBD2. Germline values: CDR1 SGHVS, CDR2 FNYEAQ. Trimming took 6 bases from V and 6 from J; bases not matched to a gene: 9. This CDR3 spans 15 amino acids. The CDR3 DNA follows: TGTGCCAGCAGTTCCCCGACTAGCGGATCCAATGAGCAGTTCTTC. This codes for CASSSPTSGSNEQFF.

This clonotype was counted between two and nine times. The V gene is TRBV5-1, the J gene TRBJ2-7; 9 bases fit TRBD1. Per germline, CDR1 SGHRS and CDR2 YFSETQ. This CDR3 is built from 14 residues. The trim removed 4 bases at V and 4 bases at J, leaving 6 bases unmatched. For the CDR3, the DNA is TGCGCCAGCAGCGAGGACAGGGGTCGGTACGAGCAGTACTTC. Its translation: CASSEDRGRYEQYF. Variable domain in full (rest from reference TRBV5-1 and TRBJ2-7): KAGVTQTPRYLIKTRGQQVTLSCSPISGHRSVSWYQQTPGQGLQFLFEYFSETQRNKGNFPGRFSGRQFSNSRSEMNVSTLELGDSALYLCASSEDRGRYEQYFGPGTRLTVT.

In DNA, the CDR3 is TGTGCCAGCAGCGGCGCCAAGCGGGGGGGCTCCTACAATGAGCAGTTCTTC. This codes for CASSGAKRGGSYNEQFF. The gene calls are TRBV5-6 and TRBJ2-1; 10 positions match TRBD2. V was pared by 4 bases and J by 0 bases, with 7 bases of the junction left unmatched. The CDR3 runs 17 residues. Germline V gene lookup returns CDR1 SGHDT and CDR2 YYEEEE.

The chain is built from TRBV20-1 and TRBJ1-2; 10 positions agree with TRBD1. J gave up 4 bases and V 2 bases, and 4 bases lay outside the gene matches. This CDR3 region has 14 residues. CDR1 and CDR2 (germline): DFQATT, SNEGSKA (reference sequence). CDR3 sequence reads: CSARPGDRGYGYTF. Here the CDR3 DNA reads TGCAGTGCTAGACCGGGGGACAGGGGCTATGGCTACACCTTC.

This chain's CDR3 is CASSERAEQFF. DNA for the CDR3: TGTGCCAGCAGTGAGAGGGCTGAGCAGTTCTTC. The chain is built from TRBV2 and TRBJ2-1; D might be TRBD2 (5 bases). This CDR3 is built from 11 residues. The germline V and J ends were trimmed by 3 bases and 9 bases, with 6 bases remaining between them. Germline lookup yields CDR1 SNHLY and CDR2 FYNNEI.

This chain connects TRBV6-2 or TRBV6-3 to TRBJ2-2; D remains unclear. The CDR3 has 14 amino acids. Germline V CDR1 and CDR2: MNHEY, SVGEGT. Trimming left V 1 base short and J 1 base short, with 4 bases between. The CDR3 sequence is CASSYYWNTGELFF. The CDR3 DNA reads as TGTGCCAGCAGTTACTATTGGAACACCGGGGAGCTGTTTTTT.